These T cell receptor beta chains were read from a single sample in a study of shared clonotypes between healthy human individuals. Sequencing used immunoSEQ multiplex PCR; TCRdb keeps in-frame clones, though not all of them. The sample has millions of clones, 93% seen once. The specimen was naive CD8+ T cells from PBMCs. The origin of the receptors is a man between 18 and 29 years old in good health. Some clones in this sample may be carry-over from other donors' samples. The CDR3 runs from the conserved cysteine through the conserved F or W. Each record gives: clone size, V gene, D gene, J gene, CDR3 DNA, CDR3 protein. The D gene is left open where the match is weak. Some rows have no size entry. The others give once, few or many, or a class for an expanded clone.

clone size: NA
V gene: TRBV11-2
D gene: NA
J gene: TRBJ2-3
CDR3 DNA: TGTGCCAGCAGCTTTGGGACTTCCAGCACAGATACGCAGTATTTT
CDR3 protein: CASSFGTSSTDTQYF

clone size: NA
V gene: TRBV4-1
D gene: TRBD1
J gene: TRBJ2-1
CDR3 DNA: TGCGCCAGCAGCCACGGACAGGGGGCGTCCTGGGGGCAGTTCTTC
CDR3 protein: CASSHGQGASWGQFF

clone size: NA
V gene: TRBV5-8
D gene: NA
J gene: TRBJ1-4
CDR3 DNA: TGTGCCAGCAGCTCCTTATCCGGGACACAGGGTTTT
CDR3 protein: CASSSLSGTQGF

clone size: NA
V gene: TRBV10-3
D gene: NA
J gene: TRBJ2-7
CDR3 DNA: TGTGCCATCAGTCATGGCGGGGTCAGCTCCTACGAGCAGTACTTC
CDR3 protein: CAISHGGVSSYEQYF

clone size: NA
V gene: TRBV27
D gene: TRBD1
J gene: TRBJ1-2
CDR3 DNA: TGTGCCAGCAGTTCTCACAGGGGGCGGTTAGGCTACACCTTC
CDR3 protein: CASSSHRGRLGYTF

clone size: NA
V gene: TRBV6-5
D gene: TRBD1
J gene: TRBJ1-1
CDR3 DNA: TGTGCCAGCAGTTACTCAAGACAGGGTGGCACTGAAGCTTTCTTT
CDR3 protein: CASSYSRQGGTEAFF

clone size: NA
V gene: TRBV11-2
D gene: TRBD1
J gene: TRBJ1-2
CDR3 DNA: TGTGCCAGCGCATTAGGGACAGGGGGCTTTTACTACACCTTC
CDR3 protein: CASALGTGGFYYTF

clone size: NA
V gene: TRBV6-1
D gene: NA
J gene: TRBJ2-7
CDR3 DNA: TGTGCCAGCAACCAACGAGGACACCACGAGCAGTACTTC
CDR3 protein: CASNQRGHHEQYF

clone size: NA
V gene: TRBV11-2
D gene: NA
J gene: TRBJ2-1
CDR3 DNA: TGTGCCAGCAGCTTCCCGGGTCCATACAATGAGCAGTTCTTC
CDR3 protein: CASSFPGPYNEQFF

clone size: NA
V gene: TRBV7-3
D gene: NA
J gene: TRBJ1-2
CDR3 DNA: TGTGCCAGCAGCTTAAGCCCGGGTAGAGACGTAGGGGGCTACACCTTC
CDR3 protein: CASSLSPGRDVGGYTF

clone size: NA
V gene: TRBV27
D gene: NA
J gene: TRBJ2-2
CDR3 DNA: TGTGCCAGCAGTTTTGATTCCCGGGAGCTGTTTTTT
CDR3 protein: CASSFDSRELFF

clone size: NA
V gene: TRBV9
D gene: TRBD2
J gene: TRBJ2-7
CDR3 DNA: TGTGCCAGCAGCGCGGGAGGCGTCGCTAGCCGAGACGAGCAGTACTTC
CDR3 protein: CASSAGGVASRDEQYF

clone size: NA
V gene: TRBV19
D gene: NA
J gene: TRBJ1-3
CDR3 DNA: TGTGCCAGTAGTACCGGGGGCTTGACACCTTACTCTGGAAACACCATATATTTT
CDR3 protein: CASSTGGLTPYSGNTIYF

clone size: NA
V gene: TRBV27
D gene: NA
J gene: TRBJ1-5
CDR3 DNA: TGTGCCAGCAGCACCGACCGGGGGAGCAATCAGCCCCAGCATTTT
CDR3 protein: CASSTDRGSNQPQHF

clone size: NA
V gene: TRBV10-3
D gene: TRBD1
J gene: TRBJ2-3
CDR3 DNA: TGTGCCATCAGGACCGGGACAGACACAGATACGCAGTATTTT
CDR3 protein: CAIRTGTDTDTQYF

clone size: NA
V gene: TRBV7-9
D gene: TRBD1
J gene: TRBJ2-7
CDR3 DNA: TGTGCCAGCAGCTTACGGGACAGGGGCGACGAGCAGTACTTC
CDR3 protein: CASSLRDRGDEQYF

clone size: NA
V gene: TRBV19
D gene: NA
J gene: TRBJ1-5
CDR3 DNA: TGTGCCAGTGGCCAAACAGGGTGGCAGCCCCAGCATTTT
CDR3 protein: CASGQTGWQPQHF

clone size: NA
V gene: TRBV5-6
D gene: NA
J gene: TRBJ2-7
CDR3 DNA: TGTGCCAGCAGGGTGGGGACCGCGAACTCCTACGAGCAGTACTTC
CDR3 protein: CASRVGTANSYEQYF

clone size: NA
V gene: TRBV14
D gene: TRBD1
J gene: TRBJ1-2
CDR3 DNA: TGTGCCAGCAGCCAAGACTGGACAGGGCCTGGCTACACCTTC
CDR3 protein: CASSQDWTGPGYTF

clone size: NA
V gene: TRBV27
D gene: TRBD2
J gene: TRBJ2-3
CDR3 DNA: TGTGCCAGCAGTAAAATCGGGACTAGCGGGATTCGTGGTGATACGCAGTATTTT
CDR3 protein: CASSKIGTSGIRGDTQYF

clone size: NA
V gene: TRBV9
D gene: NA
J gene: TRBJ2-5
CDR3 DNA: TGTGCCAGCAGCGTTAGTGGAGGGGCAGAGACCCAGTACTTC
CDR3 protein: CASSVSGGAETQYF

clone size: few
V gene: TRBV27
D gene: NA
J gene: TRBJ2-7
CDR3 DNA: TGTGCCAGCAGTTTACAGGCCAGCTCCTACGAGCAGTACTTC
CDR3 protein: CASSLQASSYEQYF

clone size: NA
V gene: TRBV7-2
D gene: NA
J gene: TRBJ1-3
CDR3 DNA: TGTGCCAGCAGACAGGCGGTCTCTGGAAACACCATATATTTT
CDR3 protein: CASRQAVSGNTIYF

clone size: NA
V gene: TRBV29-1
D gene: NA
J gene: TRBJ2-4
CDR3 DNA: TGCAGCGTTGATGGGGGAAACATTCAGTACTTC
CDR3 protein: CSVDGGNIQYF

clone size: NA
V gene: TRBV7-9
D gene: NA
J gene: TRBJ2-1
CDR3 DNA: TGTGCCAGCAGCCAGGACACCGACTCCTACAATGAGCAGTTCTTC
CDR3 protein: CASSQDTDSYNEQFF

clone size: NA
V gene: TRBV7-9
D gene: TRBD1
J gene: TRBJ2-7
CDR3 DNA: TGTGCCAGCAGCTCCTCGACAGGGGAGTTGTATAACGAGCAGTACTTC
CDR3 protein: CASSSSTGELYNEQYF

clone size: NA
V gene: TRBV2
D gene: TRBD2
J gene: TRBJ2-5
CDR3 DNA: TGTGCCAGCAAGGGACTAGCGGGAAGTCTTGAGACCCAGTACTTC
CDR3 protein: CASKGLAGSLETQYF

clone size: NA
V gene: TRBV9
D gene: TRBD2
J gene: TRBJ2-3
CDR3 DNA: TGTGCCAGCAGCGCTCATTTCGCCCAGACTAGCGGGAGGGATACGCAGTATTTT
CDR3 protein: CASSAHFAQTSGRDTQYF

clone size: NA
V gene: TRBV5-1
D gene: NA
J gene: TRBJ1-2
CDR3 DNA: TGCGCCAGCAGCTTGACCGAAACCGGGACATCCTACTATACCGACGGCTACACCTTC
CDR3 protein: CASSLTETGTSYYTDGYTF

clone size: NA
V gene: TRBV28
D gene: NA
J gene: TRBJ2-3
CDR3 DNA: TGTGCCAGCAAGAAGGGCCCAGATACGCAGTATTTT
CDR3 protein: CASKKGPDTQYF

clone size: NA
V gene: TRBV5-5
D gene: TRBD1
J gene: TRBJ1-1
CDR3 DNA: TGTGCCAGCAGAGATGGACAGGGGGCGCGGAGGGACACTGAAGCTTTCTTT
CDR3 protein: CASRDGQGARRDTEAFF

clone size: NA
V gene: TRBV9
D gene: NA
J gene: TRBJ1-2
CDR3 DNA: TGTGCCAGCAGCGTAGGGACGGCCGAAGGCTACACCTTC
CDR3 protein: CASSVGTAEGYTF

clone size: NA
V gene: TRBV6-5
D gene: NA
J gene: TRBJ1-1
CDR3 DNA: TGTGCCAGCAGGGTTGGGGGGAACACTGAAGCTTTCTTT
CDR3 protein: CASRVGGNTEAFF

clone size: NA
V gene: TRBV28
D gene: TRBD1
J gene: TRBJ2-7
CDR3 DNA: TGTGCCAGCAGCTCCCCGGGACAGATAAGCTCCTACGAGCAGTACTTC
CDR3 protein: CASSSPGQISSYEQYF

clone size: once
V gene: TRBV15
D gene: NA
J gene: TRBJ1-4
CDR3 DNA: TGTGCCACCAGCGGGGAATGGGGGGCGCGAGAAAAACTGTTTTTT
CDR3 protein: CATSGEWGAREKLFF

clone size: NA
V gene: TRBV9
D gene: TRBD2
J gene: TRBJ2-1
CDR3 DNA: TGTGCCAGCAGCGTAGGCCGGACTAGCGGGCACTACAATGAGCAGTTCTTC
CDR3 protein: CASSVGRTSGHYNEQFF

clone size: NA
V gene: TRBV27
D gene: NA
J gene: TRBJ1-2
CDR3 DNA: TGTGCCAGCCGGGGCCCCCTAGGCGGTGGCTACACCTTC
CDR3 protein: CASRGPLGGGYTF

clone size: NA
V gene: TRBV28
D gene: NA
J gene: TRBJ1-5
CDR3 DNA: TGTGCCAGCAGTTTATTCGGCCAGGGTAGCAATCAGCCCCAGCATTTT
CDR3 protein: CASSLFGQGSNQPQHF

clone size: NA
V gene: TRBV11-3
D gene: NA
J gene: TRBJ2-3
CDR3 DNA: TGTGCCAGCAGCTCAGGGTCGGAGGGCACAGATACGCAGTATTTT
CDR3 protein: CASSSGSEGTDTQYF

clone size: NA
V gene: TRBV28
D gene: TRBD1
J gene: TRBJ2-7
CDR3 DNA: TGTGCCAGCAGCGGGACAGGGAGTTTCTACGAGCAGTACTTC
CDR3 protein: CASSGTGSFYEQYF

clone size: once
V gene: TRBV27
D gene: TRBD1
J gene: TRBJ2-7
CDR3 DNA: TGTGCCAGCAGTTTCCGACAGGGGGACTACTACGAGCAGTACTTC
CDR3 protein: CASSFRQGDYYEQYF

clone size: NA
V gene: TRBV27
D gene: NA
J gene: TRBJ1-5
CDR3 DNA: TGTGCCAGCAGCCTGCTAAGAGACGTTCAGCCCCAGCATTTT
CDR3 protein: CASSLLRDVQPQHF

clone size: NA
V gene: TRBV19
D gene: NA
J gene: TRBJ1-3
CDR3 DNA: TGTGCCAGTACCCAGACGAGCTCCGGAAACACCATATATTTT
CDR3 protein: CASTQTSSGNTIYF

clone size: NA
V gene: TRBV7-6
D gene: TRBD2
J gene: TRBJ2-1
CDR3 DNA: TGTGCCAGCAGCTTAGCGGCGGGGCTAGCGGGAGGTGAGCAGTTCTTC
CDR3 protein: CASSLAAGLAGGEQFF

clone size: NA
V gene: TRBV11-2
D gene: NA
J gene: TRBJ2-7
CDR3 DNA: TGTGCCAGCAGCTCGGGGGGACAGTACTACGAGCAGTACTTC
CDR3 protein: CASSSGGQYYEQYF

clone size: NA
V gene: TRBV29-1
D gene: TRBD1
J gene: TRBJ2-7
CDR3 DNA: TGCAGCGTTAGGACAGGGAACTACGAGCAGTACTTC
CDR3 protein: CSVRTGNYEQYF

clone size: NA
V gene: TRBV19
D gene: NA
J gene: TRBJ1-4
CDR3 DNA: TGTGCCAGTAGCAGATGGGACGGCGCTAATGAAAAACTGTTTTTT
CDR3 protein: CASSRWDGANEKLFF

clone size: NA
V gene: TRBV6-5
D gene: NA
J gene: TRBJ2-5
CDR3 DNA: TGTGCCAGCAGTTACTCGGGACTCCAAGAGACCCAGTACTTC
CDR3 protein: CASSYSGLQETQYF

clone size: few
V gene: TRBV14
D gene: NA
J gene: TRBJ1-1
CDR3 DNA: TGTGCCAGCAGCCGGGTGAGAGTCCTTAACACTGAAGCTTTCTTT
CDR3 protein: CASSRVRVLNTEAFF

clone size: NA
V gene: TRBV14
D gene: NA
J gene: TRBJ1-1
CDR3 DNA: TGTGCCAGCAGCCGAGGGCAGCCTACGGGGGAAGCTTTCTTT
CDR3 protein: CASSRGQPTGEAFF

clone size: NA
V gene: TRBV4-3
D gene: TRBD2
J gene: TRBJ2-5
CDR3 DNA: TGCGCCAGCAGCCAAGATAACGGGAGGGCCGCAGAGACCCAGTACTTC
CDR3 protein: CASSQDNGRAAETQYF

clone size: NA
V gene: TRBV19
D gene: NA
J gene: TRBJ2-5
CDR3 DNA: TGTGCCAGCGGGGCTCAGGGGGAGACCCAGTACTTC
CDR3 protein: CASGAQGETQYF

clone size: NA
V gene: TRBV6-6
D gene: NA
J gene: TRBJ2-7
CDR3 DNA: TGTGCCAGCAGTTACGAAGGGAGCTCCTACGAGCAGTACTTC
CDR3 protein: CASSYEGSSYEQYF

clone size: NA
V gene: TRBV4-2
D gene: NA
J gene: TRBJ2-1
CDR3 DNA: TGTGCCAGCAGCCCAGAACCGGGGGGCTTTGATTTCAATGAGCAGTTCTTC
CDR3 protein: CASSPEPGGFDFNEQFF

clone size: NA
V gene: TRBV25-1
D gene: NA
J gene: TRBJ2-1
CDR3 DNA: TGTGCCAGCAGCCGTGTGTACAATGAGCAGTTCTTC
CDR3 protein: CASSRVYNEQFF

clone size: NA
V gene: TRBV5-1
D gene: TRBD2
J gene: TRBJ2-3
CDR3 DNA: TGCGCCAGCAGCTTACTCCCTAGCGGGAGCTTTAGCACAGATACGCAGTATTTT
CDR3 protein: CASSLLPSGSFSTDTQYF

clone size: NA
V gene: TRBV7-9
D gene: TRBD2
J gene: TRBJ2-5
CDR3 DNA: TGTGCCAGCAGCTTGGGACTAGCGGGACCGTGGGGGGAGACCCAGTACTTC
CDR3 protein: CASSLGLAGPWGETQYF

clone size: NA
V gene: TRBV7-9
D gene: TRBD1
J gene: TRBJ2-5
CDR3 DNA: TGTGCCAGCAGCTTAGCTCACCGACAGGGGTTGAACCAAGAGACCCAGTACTTC
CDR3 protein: CASSLAHRQGLNQETQYF

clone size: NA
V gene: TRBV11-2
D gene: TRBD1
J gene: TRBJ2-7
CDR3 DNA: TGTGCCAGCAGCTTAGACAGGGGGTTCTACGAGCAGTACTTC
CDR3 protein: CASSLDRGFYEQYF

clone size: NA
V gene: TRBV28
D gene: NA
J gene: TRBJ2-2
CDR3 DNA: TGTGCCAGCAGTTTGTACACCGGGGAGCTGTTTTTT
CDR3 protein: CASSLYTGELFF